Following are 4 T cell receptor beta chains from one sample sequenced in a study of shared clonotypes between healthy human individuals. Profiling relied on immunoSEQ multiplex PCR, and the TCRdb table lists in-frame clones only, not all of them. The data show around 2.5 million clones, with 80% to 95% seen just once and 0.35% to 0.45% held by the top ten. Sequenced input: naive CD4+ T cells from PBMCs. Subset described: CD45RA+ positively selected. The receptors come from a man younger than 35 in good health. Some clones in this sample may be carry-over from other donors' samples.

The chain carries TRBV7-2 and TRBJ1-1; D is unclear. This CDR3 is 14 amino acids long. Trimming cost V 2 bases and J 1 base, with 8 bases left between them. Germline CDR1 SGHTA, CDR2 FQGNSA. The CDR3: CASSLMTENTEAFF. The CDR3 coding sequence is TGTGCCAGCAGCTTAATGACTGAGAACACTGAAGCTTTCTTT.

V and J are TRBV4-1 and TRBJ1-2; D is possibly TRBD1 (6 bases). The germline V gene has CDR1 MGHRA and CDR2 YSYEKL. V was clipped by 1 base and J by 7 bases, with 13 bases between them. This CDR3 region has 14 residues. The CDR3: CASSQGEGHPGYTF. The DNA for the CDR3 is TGCGCCAGCAGCCAAGGAGAGGGACACCCTGGCTACACCTTC.

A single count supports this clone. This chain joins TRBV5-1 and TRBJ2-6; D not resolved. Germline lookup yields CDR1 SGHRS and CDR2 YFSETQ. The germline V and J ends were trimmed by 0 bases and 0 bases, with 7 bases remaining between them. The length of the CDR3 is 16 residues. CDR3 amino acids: CASSLVQYSGANVLTF. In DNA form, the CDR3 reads TGCGCCAGCAGCTTGGTACAGTACTCTGGGGCCAACGTCCTGACTTTC.

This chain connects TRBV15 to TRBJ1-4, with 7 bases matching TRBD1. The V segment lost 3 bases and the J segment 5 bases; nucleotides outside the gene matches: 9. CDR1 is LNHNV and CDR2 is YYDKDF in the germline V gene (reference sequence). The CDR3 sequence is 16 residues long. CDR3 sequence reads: CATSSHRQGANEKLFF. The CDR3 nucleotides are TGTGCCACCAGCAGCCACCGACAGGGAGCGAATGAAAAACTGTTTTTT.